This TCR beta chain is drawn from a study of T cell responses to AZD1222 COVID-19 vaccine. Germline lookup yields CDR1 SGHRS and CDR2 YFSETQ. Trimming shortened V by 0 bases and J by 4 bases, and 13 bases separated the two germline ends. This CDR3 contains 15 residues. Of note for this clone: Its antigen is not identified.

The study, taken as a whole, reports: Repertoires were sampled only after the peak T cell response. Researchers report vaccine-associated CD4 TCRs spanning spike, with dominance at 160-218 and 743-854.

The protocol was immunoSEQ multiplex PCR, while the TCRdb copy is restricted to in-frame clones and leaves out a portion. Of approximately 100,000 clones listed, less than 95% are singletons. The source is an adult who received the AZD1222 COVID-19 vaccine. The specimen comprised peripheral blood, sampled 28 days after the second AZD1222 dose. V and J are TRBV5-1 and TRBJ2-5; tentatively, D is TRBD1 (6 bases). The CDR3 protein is CASSLAGAGVETQYF. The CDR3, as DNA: TGCGCCAGCAGCTTGGCCGGGGCAGGGGTAGAGACCCAGTACTTC.